These 15 T cell receptor beta chains were sequenced from one sample in a study of CD8+ T cells in alopecia areata. Extracted RNA was reverse transcribed into cDNA, the sequencing template. Sequencing used immunoSEQ multiplex PCR; TCRdb keeps in-frame clones, though not all of them. Of 150,000 to 160,000 clones detected, about 50% appear once; the ten largest clones hold approximately 19%. The sample here was CD8+ T cells sorted from blood, taken at week 0. The receptors here all came from a human donor with alopecia areata.

With respect to this clone: Within the sample, other DNA sequences also encode this same CDR3. The V call is TRBV25-1, the J call TRBJ2-7; D not certain. The germline V gene has CDR1 MGHDK and CDR2 SYGVNS. V was shortened by 0 bases and J by 0 bases, with 3 bases between the two germline ends. This CDR3 is 13 amino acids long. CDR3 sequence reads: CASSEYGSYEQYF. In nucleotides, the CDR3 is TGTGCCAGCAGTGAATATGGCTCCTACGAGCAGTACTTC.

The chain links TRBV4-2 to TRBJ2-1; D gene unclear. Per germline, CDR1 LGHNA and CDR2 YNFKEQ. Trimming cost V 0 bases and J 8 bases, with 11 bases left between them. CDR3 length: 14 amino acids. Written as DNA, the CDR3 is TGTGCCAGCAGCCAAGATCTTTCCGTGGATGAGCAGTTCTTC. This encodes CASSQDLSVDEQFF.

This clone was picked up a small number of times. This chain connects TRBV29-1 to TRBJ1-2, with 8 nucleotides matching TRBD1. The CDR3 sequence is 13 residues long. Per germline, CDR1 SQVTM and CDR2 ANQGSEA. V shed 2 bases, J shed 3 bases, and the junction held 2 bases outside the gene matches. This CDR3 is CSVEYRGDYGYTF. CDR3 bases: TGCAGCGTTGAATACAGGGGGGACTATGGCTACACCTTC.

V gene TRBV10-2 combines with J gene TRBJ2-1; 9 bases map to TRBD1. After removal of 5 bases from V and 8 bases from J, the junction contained 7 bases not matched to a gene. CDR3 size: 14 residues. Per germline, CDR1 WSHSY and CDR2 SAAADI. The CDR3 DNA reads as TGCGCCAGCAGTCGGGACAGGGCAGGCCATGAGCAGTTCTTC. This codes for CASSRDRAGHEQFF.

This clone was counted a single time. CDR3 protein: CASSQSEGEQYF. The CDR3 nucleotides are TGCGCCAGCAGCCAATCAGAAGGGGAGCAGTACTTC. This rearrangement joins TRBV4-3 to TRBJ2-7, with no clear D. CDR3 length: 12 amino acids. From germline, CDR1 is LGHNA and CDR2 YSLEER. With 2 bases removed from V and 7 bases from J, the gap between germline ends came to 9 bases.

The chain combines TRBV29-1 with TRBJ1-2; D is unclear. This CDR3 spans 9 amino acids. Looked up from germline, CDR1 is SQVTM and CDR2 is ANQGSEA. V was shortened by 7 bases and J by 3 bases, with 3 bases between the two germline ends. The CDR3 sequence is CSADYGYTF. CDR3 DNA: TGCAGCGCGGACTATGGCTACACCTTC. The whole variable domain, filled in from reference TRBV29-1 and TRBJ1-2, reads SAVISQKPSRDICQRGTSLTIQCQVDSQVTMMFWYRQQPGQSLTLIATANQGSEATYESGFVIDKFPISRPNLTFSTLTVSNMSPEDSSIYLCSADYGYTFGSGTRLTVV.

V is TRBV27 and J is TRBJ2-7; 8 positions agree with TRBD1. Germline-derived CDR1 and CDR2 are MNHEY and SMNVEV (reference sequence). The CDR3 totals 14 residues. J gave up 5 bases and V 3 bases, and 6 bases lay outside the gene matches. CDR3 residues: CASSFRTGYHEQYF. As DNA, the CDR3 is TGTGCCAGCAGTTTTAGGACAGGGTACCACGAGCAGTACTTC.

The chain employs TRBV10-3 and TRBJ1-4; D not certain. Trimming left V 8 bases short and J 16 bases short, with 20 bases between. Germline V gene data show CDR1 as ENHRY and CDR2 as SYGVKD. This CDR3 region has 12 residues. The CDR3: CAISSGGSDAFF. The CDR3 DNA is TGTGCCATCTCCTCGGGAGGGTCCGATGCGTTTTTT.

The rearrangement uses TRBV13 and TRBJ1-2; no clear D gene. The CDR3 has 14 amino acids. Germline CDR1 is PRHDT and CDR2 is FYEKMQ (reference sequence). With 0 bases removed from V and 8 bases from J, the gap between germline ends came to 13 bases. The CDR3 nucleotides read TGTGCCAGCAGCTTAGGCCGCGGGCCCGGGGGCTACACCTTC. Its translation is CASSLGRGPGGYTF.

A note on this clone: Other nucleotide sequences in the sample specify the same CDR3. The J gene is TRBJ2-1, the V gene TRBV2, with no clear D. Trimming removed 8 bases at V and 0 bases at J, with 5 bases between. Germline V gene lookup returns CDR1 SNHLY and CDR2 FYNNEI. The length of the CDR3 is 12 residues. CDR3 coding DNA: TGTGCCAGCTCGCCCTCCTACAATGAGCAGTTCTTC. This codes for CASSPSYNEQFF.

This rearrangement joins TRBV6-1 to TRBJ1-6; D is possibly TRBD1 (5 bases). CDR1 MNHNS and CDR2 SASEGT come from the germline V gene. CDR3 length: 13 amino acids. V was trimmed by 3 bases and J by 7 bases, leaving 7 bases between them. The CDR3 DNA sequence: TGTGCCAGCAGTGACTACAGGAATTCACCCCTCCACTTT. It codes for CASSDYRNSPLHF.

This clone was seen only once. The V call is TRBV19, the J call TRBJ2-1, with D maybe TRBD2 (5 bases). The length of the CDR3 is 13 residues. Trimming pared 3 bases from V and 6 bases from J, leaving 9 bases between. Germline CDR1 LNHDA, CDR2 SQIVND (reference sequence). CDR3 sequence: CASSIGLPNEQFF. The CDR3 bases are TGTGCCAGTAGTATCGGACTCCCCAATGAGCAGTTCTTC.

This clone was picked up one time. This chain connects TRBV5-6 to TRBJ2-1; 9 bases line up with TRBD2. V lost 3 bases and J lost 5; bases outside the gene matches: 9. The CDR3 loop spans 16 amino acids. The germline gives CDR1 SGHDT, CDR2 YYEEEE. CDR3 coding DNA: TGTGCCAGCAGCTCCCCCGGCGGGGGGGTCCACAATGAGCAGTTCTTC. This gives the protein CASSSPGGGVHNEQFF.

The rearrangement uses TRBV6-5 and TRBJ1-5; no reliable D call. Per the germline V gene, CDR1 is MNHEY and CDR2 is SVGAGI. The ends were cut back, 4 bases at V and 1 base at J, with 14 bases in the middle. The length of the CDR3 is 16 residues. CDR3 sequence reads: CASSSHSTKSNQPQHF. CDR3 DNA: TGTGCCAGCAGTTCCCACTCGACAAAAAGCAATCAGCCCCAGCATTTT.

This clone has more than one count but fewer than ten. V is TRBV14 and J is TRBJ2-7; 8 bases are a match to TRBD1. Germline CDR1 SGHDN, CDR2 FVKESK. V shed 3 bases and J 2 bases; nucleotides not matched to a gene: 3. This CDR3 has 14 residues. This CDR3 reads CASSHGTGTYEQYF. Written as DNA, the CDR3 is TGTGCCAGCAGCCACGGGACAGGAACCTACGAGCAGTACTTC.